The 8 T cell receptor beta chains below come from one sample, sequenced in a study of shared clonotypes between healthy human individuals. Sequenced by immunoSEQ multiplex PCR; TCRdb stores in-frame clones only, minus some. The sample yields approximately 510,000 clones, around 74% seen once. The material sequenced was PBMCs. These receptors all come from a woman aged 40-49 years in good health. Some clones in this sample may be carry-over from other donors' samples.

A single count supports this clone. The rearrangement links TRBV4-1 to TRBJ2-5, with D perhaps being TRBD1 or TRBD2 (6 bases each). Germline assignment: CDR1 MGHRA and CDR2 YSYEKL. Deletions cut 8 bases from V and 2 bases from J, with 18 bases between. The CDR3 covers 15 residues. The chain's CDR3 is CASRKGGTLQETQYF. CDR3 DNA sequence: TGCGCCAGCCGAAAAGGAGGGACACTACAAGAGACCCAGTACTTC.

The chain is built from TRBV10-3 and TRBJ1-2; D is uncertain. Germline V gene lookup returns CDR1 ENHRY and CDR2 SYGVKD. The CDR3 spans 14 residues. Trimming stripped 7 bases from V and 5 bases from J, with 17 bases between. The CDR3 nucleotides read TGTGCCATCACCAAAGTGAAAACAAGTTATGGCTACACCTTC. Translation gives CAITKVKTSYGYTF.

This clone occurred once. This chain joins TRBV5-8 and TRBJ2-5; no clear D gene. This CDR3 contains 13 residues. Looked up from germline, CDR1 is SGHTS and CDR2 is YDEGEE. V was cut by 2 bases and J by 4 bases, with 9 bases left in between. CDR3 loop: CASSFSGGETQYF. The CDR3 nucleotides read TGTGCCAGCAGCTTTTCGGGTGGAGAGACCCAGTACTTC.

The CDR3 is CAVGSGSSGNTIYF. In DNA form, the CDR3 reads TGTGCCGTCGGCAGCGGATCCTCTGGAAACACCATATATTTT. This chain joins TRBV10-3 and TRBJ1-3, with D uncertain. This CDR3 contains 14 residues. With 11 bases removed from V and 0 bases from J, the gap between germline ends came to 14 bases. Germline V gene sequence: CDR1 ENHRY, CDR2 SYGVKD.

In its sample, this clone was seen once. This chain links TRBV14 with TRBJ1-2; perhaps TRBD1 as D (5 bases). From germline, CDR1 is SGHDN and CDR2 FVKESK. With 4 bases removed from V and 7 bases from J, the gap between germline ends came to 25 bases. The CDR3 sequence is 17 residues long. DNA for the CDR3: TGTGCCAGCAGCCGGCGGGAAGGGAAGATTGGACAAGGTGGCTACACCTTC. Its translation is CASSRREGKIGQGGYTF.

This chain uses TRBV10-1 with TRBJ2-1; TRBD2 matches at 7 bases. The V gene's germline CDR1 is WNHNN and CDR2 SYGVQD (reference sequence). V was clipped by 1 base and J by 4 bases; unmatched bases: 4. The CDR3 is 15 residues long. The CDR3 DNA is TGCGCCAGCAGTGAGTTGCGCGGGAGTTACAATGAGCAGTTCTTC. Its protein is CASSELRGSYNEQFF.

The chain employs TRBV27 and TRBJ2-2, with 9 bases that match TRBD1. Trimming removed 6 bases from V and 4 bases from J; junction bases left unmatched: 3. In germline, CDR1 is MNHEY, CDR2 SMNVEV (reference sequence). This CDR3 has 14 amino acids. The CDR3 reads CASSSTGGTGELFF. CDR3 DNA sequence: TGTGCCAGCAGCTCGACAGGGGGCACCGGGGAGCTGTTTTTT.

CDR3 sequence reads: CASSLEGGANTGELFF. Written as DNA, the CDR3 is TGTGCCAGCAGCTTGGAGGGCGGCGCGAACACCGGGGAGCTGTTTTTT. The V and J genes are TRBV5-4 and TRBJ2-2, with D unresolved. Germline-derived CDR1 and CDR2 are SGHNT and YYREEE (reference sequence). The CDR3 spans 16 residues. V shed 0 bases and J shed 0 bases, with 9 bases lying between them.